Shown below are 21 T cell receptor beta chains from a single sample sequenced in a study of control samples from healthy donors and cancer patients. Only in-frame clones appear in the TCRdb table, and some are missing; sequencing was by immunoSEQ multiplex PCR. The sample lists 100,000 to 150,000 clones; 80% to 95% were seen once. Sequencing was carried out using blood. The receptors originated from a man aged 35 to 55 in good health.

V is TRBV6-5 and J is TRBJ2-3; the D gene could be TRBD1 or TRBD2 (5 bases each). Germline CDR1 reads MNHEY; CDR2 reads SVGAGI. The CDR3 runs 14 residues. Between the trimmed V and J ends, which lost 3 bases and 1 base, there was a span of 8 bases. CDR3 amino acids: CASSYKGRTDTQYF. Here the CDR3 DNA reads TGTGCCAGCAGTTATAAGGGACGCACAGATACGCAGTATTTT.

The chain joins TRBV25-1 to TRBJ1-5; weak D call: TRBD1 (5 bases). The CDR3 contains 14 residues. V was trimmed by 3 bases and J by 1 base, leaving 7 bases between them. Germline loops: CDR1 MGHDK, CDR2 SYGVNS. CDR3 residues: CASSDQGSNQPQHF. The CDR3, as DNA: TGTGCCAGCAGTGACCAGGGAAGCAATCAGCCCCAGCATTTT.

V is TRBV6-6 and J is TRBJ2-5; possibly TRBD1 or TRBD2 for D (6 bases each). CDR1 and CDR2 (germline): MNHNY, SVGAGI (reference sequence). The V and J ends lost 2 bases and 5 bases respectively, with 12 bases between them. The CDR3 is made up of 14 amino acids. In DNA form, the CDR3 reads TGTGCCAGCAGTTACGGGGGGCGCGGGGAGACCCAGTACTTC. Protein sequence: CASSYGGRGETQYF.

This clone showed up just once. The V call is TRBV6-6, the J call TRBJ2-2, with TRBD1 matching 7 bases. The germline V gene has CDR1 MNHNY and CDR2 SVGAGI (reference sequence). After removal of 5 bases from V and 3 bases from J, the junction contained 9 bases not matched to a gene. CDR3 length: 16 residues. This CDR3 reads CASSVRDRDHTGELFF. The DNA of the CDR3 is TGTGCCAGCAGTGTCCGTGACAGGGACCACACCGGGGAGCTGTTTTTT.

The rearrangement joins TRBV4-2 to TRBJ1-6; D is possibly TRBD1 (5 bases). The germline gives CDR1 LGHNA, CDR2 YNFKEQ. CDR3 length equals 13 residues. V dropped 0 bases and J dropped 10 bases, with 7 bases sitting between them. CDR3 bases: TGTGCCAGCAGCCAAGAGAGGGGCTCACCCCTCCACTTT. Amino acids: CASSQERGSPLHF.

In nucleotides, the CDR3 is TGTGCCAGCAGGGAGGGATTGAGTCAGCCCCAGCATTTT. It encodes CASREGLSQPQHF. The V and J genes are TRBV6-5 and TRBJ1-5; no clear D. CDR3 length equals 13 residues. CDR1 and CDR2 (germline): MNHEY, SVGAGI. Trimming left V 6 bases short and J 6 bases short, with 12 bases between.

This clone has a handful of counts. The genes are TRBV10-3 and TRBJ1-4; D remains ambiguous. Germline CDR1 and CDR2: ENHRY and SYGVKD. The V and J ends lost 10 bases and 0 bases respectively, with 9 bases between them. This CDR3 contains 13 residues. CDR3 nucleotides: TGTGCCACCAAATCGGCAACTAATGAAAAACTGTTTTTT. The encoded protein is CATKSATNEKLFF.

V usage is TRBV28 and J usage is TRBJ2-1; TRBD1 agrees at 9 bases. The ends lost 7 bases at V and 8 bases at J; junction bases unmatched: 6. Looked up from germline, CDR1 is MDHEN and CDR2 is SYDVKM. The CDR3 totals 13 residues. This CDR3 is CASKGTGIDEQFF. CDR3 DNA: TGTGCCAGCAAGGGGACAGGGATCGATGAGCAGTTCTTC.

This sequence joins TRBV2 and TRBJ2-7; TRBD2 agrees at 7 bases. This CDR3 contains 16 residues. Per the germline V gene, CDR1 is SNHLY and CDR2 is FYNNEI. The V and J ends lost 3 bases and 1 base, in that order; junction bases with no gene match: 9. The CDR3 region has the DNA TGTGCCAGCAGTGACTATGCGGGGGTAATGTCCTACGAGCAGTACTTC. Amino acid sequence: CASSDYAGVMSYEQYF.

A word on this clone: One end of the junction is discordant with germline, which a read error may explain. The rearrangement links TRBV9 to TRBJ1-2; TRBD1 matches 8 bases. Germline V gene lookup returns CDR1 SGDLS and CDR2 YYNGEE. The CDR3 runs 15 residues. DNA for the CDR3: TGTGCCAGCAGCGTAGCTCCCCAGACAGGGGTGTCCTCGTCCTTC. Amino acids: CASSVAPQTGVSSSF. The full variable domain, with the rest looked up from reference TRBV9 and TRBJ1-2, is DSGVTQTPKHLITATGQRVTLRCSPRSGDLSVYWYQQSLDQGLQFLIQYYNGEERAKGNILERFSAQQFPDLHSELNLSSLELGDSALYFCASSVAPQTGVSSSFGSGTRLTVV.

The V and J genes are TRBV5-1 and TRBJ2-4, with D maybe TRBD1 (6 bases). V was shortened by 0 bases and J by 2 bases, with 9 bases between the two germline ends. This CDR3 is built from 15 residues. Per germline, CDR1 SGHRS and CDR2 YFSETQ. The CDR3 protein is CASSLEGGSKNIQYF. DNA for the CDR3: TGCGCCAGCAGCTTGGAAGGGGGATCCAAAAACATTCAGTACTTC.

The rearrangement links TRBV19 to TRBJ2-5; D might be TRBD1 (6 bases). Trimming removed 3 bases from V and 6 bases from J, with 11 bases in between. The CDR3 spans 13 residues. Per the germline V gene, CDR1 is LNHDA and CDR2 is SQIVND (reference sequence). The CDR3 DNA sequence: TGTGCCAGTAGTATCTCAGGGGCGAAGACCCAGTACTTC. Translation: CASSISGAKTQYF.

The chain employs TRBV10-3 and TRBJ2-3; D not resolved. Germline CDR1 and CDR2: ENHRY and SYGVKD. CDR3 length equals 13 residues. V gave up 4 bases and J gave up 2 bases, with 7 bases separating them. The CDR3 DNA reads TGTGCCATCAGTGCGCATATCACAGATACGCAGTATTTT. Translation gives CAISAHITDTQYF.

The chain uses TRBV5-1 and TRBJ2-7; a possible D gene is TRBD1 (6 bases). Trimming left V 1 base short and J 5 bases short, with 13 bases between. The germline V gene has CDR1 SGHRS and CDR2 YFSETQ. The CDR3 is made up of 14 amino acids. The CDR3 DNA sequence: TGCGCCAGCAGCTTGAGAGGGGGAGAAGACGAGCAGTACTTC. Translated, it gives CASSLRGGEDEQYF.

V and J are TRBV19 and TRBJ2-1, with D perhaps given as TRBD1 or TRBD2 (6 bases each). The CDR3 sequence is 13 residues long. V was trimmed by 5 bases and J by 4 bases, leaving 9 bases between them. Germline V gene data show CDR1 as LNHDA and CDR2 as SQIVND (reference sequence). The CDR3 bases are TGTGCCAGTAGTCAGGGGAGGTACAATGAGCAGTTCTTC. Its translation: CASSQGRYNEQFF.

In this sample, this clone turned up once. The V gene is TRBV6-6, the J gene TRBJ2-4; the match to TRBD1 covers 7 bases. V gave up 5 bases and J gave up 13 bases; unmatched junction bases: 5. This CDR3 has 11 amino acids. Germline values: CDR1 MNHNY, CDR2 SVGAGI (reference sequence). CDR3 amino acids: CASSKGTEQYF. The CDR3 DNA sequence: TGTGCCAGCAGTAAAGGGACAGAACAGTACTTC.

The CDR3 DNA reads TGTGCCAGCAGCCCAGGAGGGGCGAACACTGAAGCTTTCTTT. Translation gives CASSPGGANTEAFF. The chain couples TRBV13 to TRBJ1-1; D possibly corresponds to TRBD1 (5 bases). V lost 5 bases to trimming and J lost 1 base, with 11 bases between them. CDR1 and CDR2 (germline): PRHDT, FYEKMQ (reference sequence). This CDR3 contains 14 residues.

V and J are TRBV29-1 and TRBJ2-2; unclear D gene. Looked up from germline, CDR1 is SQVTM and CDR2 is ANQGSEA. Trimming removed 5 bases from V and 4 bases from J, with 8 bases in between. This CDR3 has 12 amino acids. Here the CDR3 reads CSVLLSTGELFF. DNA of the CDR3: TGCAGCGTTCTCTTATCCACCGGGGAGCTGTTTTTT.

The chain combines TRBV2 with TRBJ1-3; D is undetermined. Germline V gives CDR1 SNHLY, CDR2 FYNNEI. This CDR3 is built from 14 residues. Between the trimmed V and J ends, which lost 4 bases and 4 bases, there was a span of 11 bases. CDR3 region: CASSGPSGGNTIYF. CDR3 DNA sequence: TGTGCCAGCAGTGGCCCGAGTGGGGGAAACACCATATATTTT.

The chain uses TRBV14 and TRBJ2-1; no clear D. In germline, CDR1 is SGHDN, CDR2 FVKESK. Between the trimmed V and J ends, which lost 0 bases and 4 bases, there was a span of 10 bases. There are 15 residues in the CDR3. The CDR3 loop is CASSQDNRGYNEQFF. The CDR3 DNA follows: TGTGCCAGCAGCCAAGACAACAGAGGATACAATGAGCAGTTCTTC.

In this sample, this clone turned up a few times. The V call is TRBV6-1, the J call TRBJ2-7; TRBD1 matches 7 bases. Unmatched junction bases numbered 5, after V lost 1 base and J lost 2 bases. Germline-derived CDR1 and CDR2 are MNHNS and SASEGT. This CDR3 contains 15 residues. CDR3 nucleotides: TGTGCCAGCAGTGAAGAAGAGACAGGGCCCTACGAGCAGTACTTC. This translates into CASSEEETGPYEQYF.